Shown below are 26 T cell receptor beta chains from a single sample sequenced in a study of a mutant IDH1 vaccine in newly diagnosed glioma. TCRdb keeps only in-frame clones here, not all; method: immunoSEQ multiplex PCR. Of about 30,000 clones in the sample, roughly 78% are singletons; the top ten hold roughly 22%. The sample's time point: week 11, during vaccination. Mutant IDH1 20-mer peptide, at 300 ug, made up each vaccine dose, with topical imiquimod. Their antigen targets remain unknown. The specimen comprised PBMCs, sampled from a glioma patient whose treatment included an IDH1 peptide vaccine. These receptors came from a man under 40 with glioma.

DNA of the CDR3: TGCGCCAGCAGTGAGCGCACCCTCGACCGAAACCCTCCCTACGAGCAGTACTTC. Translated, it gives CASSERTLDRNPPYEQYF. This chain connects TRBV10-1 to TRBJ2-7; D remains unclear. Deletions cut 2 bases from V and 2 bases from J, with 22 bases between. Germline CDR1 is WNHNN and CDR2 is SYGVQD (reference sequence). The CDR3 has 18 amino acids.

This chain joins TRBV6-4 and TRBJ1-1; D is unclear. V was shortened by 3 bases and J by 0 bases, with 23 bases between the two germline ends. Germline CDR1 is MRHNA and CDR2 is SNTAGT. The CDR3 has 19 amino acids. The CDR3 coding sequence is TGTGCCAGCAGTGAAGGTAGAAGGGCCCCCTATATGGTGAACACTGAAGCTTTCTTT. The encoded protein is CASSEGRRAPYMVNTEAFF.

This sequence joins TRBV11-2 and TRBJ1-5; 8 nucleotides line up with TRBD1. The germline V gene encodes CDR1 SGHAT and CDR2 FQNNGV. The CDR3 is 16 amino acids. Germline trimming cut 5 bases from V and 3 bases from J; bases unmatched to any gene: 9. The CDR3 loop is CASSSYTGGANQPQHF. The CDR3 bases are TGTGCCAGCAGCAGTTATACAGGGGGAGCCAATCAGCCCCAGCATTTT.

The chain's CDR3 is CASSLASGGTYEQYF. The CDR3 bases are TGTGCCAGCAGTTTAGCGAGCGGAGGGACCTACGAGCAGTACTTC. The rearrangement uses TRBV28 and TRBJ2-7; D possibly corresponds to TRBD2 (6 bases). The germline V and J ends were trimmed by 2 bases and 2 bases, with 13 bases remaining between them. Germline values: CDR1 MDHEN, CDR2 SYDVKM. The CDR3 length is 15 residues.

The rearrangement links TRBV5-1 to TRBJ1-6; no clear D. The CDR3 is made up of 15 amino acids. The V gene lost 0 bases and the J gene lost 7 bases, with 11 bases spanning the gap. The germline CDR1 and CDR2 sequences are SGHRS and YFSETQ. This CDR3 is CASSLARDGNSPLHF. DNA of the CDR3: TGCGCCAGCAGCTTGGCCCGGGATGGGAATTCACCCCTCCACTTT.

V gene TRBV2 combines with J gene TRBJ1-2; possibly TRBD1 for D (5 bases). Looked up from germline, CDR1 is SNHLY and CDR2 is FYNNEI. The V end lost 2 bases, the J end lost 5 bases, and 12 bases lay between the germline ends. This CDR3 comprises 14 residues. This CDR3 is CASSERGSGYGYTF. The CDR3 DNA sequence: TGTGCCAGCAGTGAACGGGGGTCGGGGTATGGCTACACCTTC.

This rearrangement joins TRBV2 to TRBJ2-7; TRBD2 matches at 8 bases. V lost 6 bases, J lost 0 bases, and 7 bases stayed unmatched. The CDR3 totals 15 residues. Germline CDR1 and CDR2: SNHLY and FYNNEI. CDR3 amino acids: CASSPLAVSSYEQYF. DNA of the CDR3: TGTGCCAGCAGCCCACTAGCGGTGAGCTCCTACGAGCAGTACTTC.

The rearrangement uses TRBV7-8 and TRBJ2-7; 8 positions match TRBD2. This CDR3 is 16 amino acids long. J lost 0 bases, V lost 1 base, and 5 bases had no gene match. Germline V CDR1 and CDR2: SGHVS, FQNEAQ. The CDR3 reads CASSLDRSGSSYEQYF. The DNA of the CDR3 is TGTGCCAGCAGCTTAGATCGGAGCGGGAGCTCCTACGAGCAGTACTTC. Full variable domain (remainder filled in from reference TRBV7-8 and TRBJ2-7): GAGVSQSPRYKVAKRGQDVALRCDPISGHVSLFWYQQALGQGPEFLTYFQNEAQLDKSGLPSDRFFAERPEGSVSTLKIQRTQQEDSAVYLCASSLDRSGSSYEQYFGPGTRLTVT.

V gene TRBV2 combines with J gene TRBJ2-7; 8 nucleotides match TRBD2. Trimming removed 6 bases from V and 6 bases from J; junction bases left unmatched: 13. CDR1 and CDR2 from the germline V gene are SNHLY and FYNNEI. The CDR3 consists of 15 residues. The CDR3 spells CASRPGSGGFIEQYF. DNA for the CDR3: TGTGCCAGCAGACCAGGCTCGGGGGGGTTTATCGAGCAGTACTTC.

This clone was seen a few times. CDR3 nucleotides: TGTGCCTGGAGTTCCGGGACAGGGGCCTACGAGCAGTACTTC. Translation gives CAWSSGTGAYEQYF. The chain has TRBV30 and TRBJ2-7; the match to TRBD1 covers 10 bases. This CDR3 spans 14 amino acids. Germline CDR1 and CDR2: GTSNPN and SVGIG (reference sequence). Germline trimming cut 2 bases from V and 2 bases from J; bases unmatched to any gene: 3.

Written as DNA, the CDR3 is TGCGCCAGCAGTCAATCGTCTGGGGGTACTTTCTACGAGCAGTACTTC. This codes for CASSQSSGGTFYEQYF. The chain uses TRBV23-1 and TRBJ2-7; D is perhaps TRBD1 or TRBD2 (5 bases each). TRBV23-1 is an ORF, with its function uncertain. The CDR3 totals 16 residues. V was shortened by 0 bases and J by 3 bases, with 15 bases between the two germline ends.

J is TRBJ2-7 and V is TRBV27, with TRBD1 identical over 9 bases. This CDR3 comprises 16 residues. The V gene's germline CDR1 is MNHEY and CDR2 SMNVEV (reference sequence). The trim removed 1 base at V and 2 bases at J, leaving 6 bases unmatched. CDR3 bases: TGTGCCAGCAGTTTATATCACAGGGGGCTACCCTACGAGCAGTACTTC. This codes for CASSLYHRGLPYEQYF.

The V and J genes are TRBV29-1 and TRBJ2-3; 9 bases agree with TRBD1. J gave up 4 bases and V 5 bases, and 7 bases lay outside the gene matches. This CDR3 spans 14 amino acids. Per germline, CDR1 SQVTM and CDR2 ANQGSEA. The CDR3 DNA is TGCAGCGTTTCGGGACAGGGCCCTCCAGATACGCAGTATTTT. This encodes CSVSGQGPPDTQYF.

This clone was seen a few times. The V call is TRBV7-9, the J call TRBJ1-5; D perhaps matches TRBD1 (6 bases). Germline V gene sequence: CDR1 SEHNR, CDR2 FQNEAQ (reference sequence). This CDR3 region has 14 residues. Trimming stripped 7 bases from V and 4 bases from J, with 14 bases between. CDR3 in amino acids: CASTGGQDNQPQHF. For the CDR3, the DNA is TGTGCCAGCACCGGGGGACAAGATAATCAGCCCCAGCATTTT.

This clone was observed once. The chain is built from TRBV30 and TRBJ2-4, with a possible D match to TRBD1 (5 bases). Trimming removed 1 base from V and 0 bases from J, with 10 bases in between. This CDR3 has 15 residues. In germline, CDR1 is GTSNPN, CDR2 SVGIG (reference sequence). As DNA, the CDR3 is TGTGCCTGGAGTGCCTCAGGGTTAGCCAAAAACATTCAGTACTTC. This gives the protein CAWSASGLAKNIQYF.

CDR3 region: CASSPIGTGTGGYTF. The DNA for the CDR3 is TGTGCCAGCAGCCCCATAGGGACAGGGACGGGAGGCTACACCTTC. This chain joins TRBV7-2 and TRBJ1-2; 9 bases match TRBD1. The trim removed 5 bases at V and 8 bases at J, leaving 12 bases unmatched. Germline V gene data show CDR1 as SGHTA and CDR2 as FQGNSA. This CDR3 is 15 amino acids long.

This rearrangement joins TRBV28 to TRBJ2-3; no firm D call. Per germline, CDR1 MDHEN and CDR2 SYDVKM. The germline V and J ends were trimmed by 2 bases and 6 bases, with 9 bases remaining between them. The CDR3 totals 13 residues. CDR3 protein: CASSLPSQDTQYF. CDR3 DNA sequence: TGTGCCAGCAGTTTACCCAGTCAGGATACGCAGTATTTT. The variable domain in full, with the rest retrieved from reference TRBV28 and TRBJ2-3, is DVKVTQSSRYLVKRTGEKVFLECVQDMDHENMFWYRQDPGLGLRLIYFSYDVKMKEKGDIPEGYSVSREKKERFSLILESASTNQTSMYLCASSLPSQDTQYFGPGTRLTVL.

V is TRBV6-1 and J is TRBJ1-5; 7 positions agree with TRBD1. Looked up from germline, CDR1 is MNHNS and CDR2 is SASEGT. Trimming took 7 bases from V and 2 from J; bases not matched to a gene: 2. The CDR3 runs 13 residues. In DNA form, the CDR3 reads TGTGCCAGCAAAACAGGGGGCAATCAGCCCCAGCATTTT. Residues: CASKTGGNQPQHF.

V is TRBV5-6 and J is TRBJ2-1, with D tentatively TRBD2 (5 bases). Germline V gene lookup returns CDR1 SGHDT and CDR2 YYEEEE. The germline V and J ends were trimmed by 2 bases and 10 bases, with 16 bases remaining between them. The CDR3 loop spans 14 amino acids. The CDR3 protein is CASSFIGLVNEQFF. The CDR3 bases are TGTGCCAGCAGCTTTATCGGACTGGTAAACGAGCAGTTCTTC.

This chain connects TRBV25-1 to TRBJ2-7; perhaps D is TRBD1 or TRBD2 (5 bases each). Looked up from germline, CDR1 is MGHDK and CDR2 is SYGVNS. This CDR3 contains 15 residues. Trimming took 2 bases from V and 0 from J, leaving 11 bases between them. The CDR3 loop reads CASSEGGGSSYEQYF. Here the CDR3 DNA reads TGTGCCAGCAGTGAAGGTGGGGGAAGCTCCTACGAGCAGTACTTC.

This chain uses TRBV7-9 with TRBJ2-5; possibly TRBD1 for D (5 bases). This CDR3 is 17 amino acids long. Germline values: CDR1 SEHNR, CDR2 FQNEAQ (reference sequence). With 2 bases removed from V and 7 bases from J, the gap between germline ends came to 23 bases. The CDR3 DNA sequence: TGTGCCAGCAGCTTACACGACAGATTAGCCGCCCTTGGGACCCAGTACTTC. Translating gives CASSLHDRLAALGTQYF. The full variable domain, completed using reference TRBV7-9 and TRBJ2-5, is DTGVSQNPRHKITKRGQNVTFRCDPISEHNRLYWYRQTLGQGPEFLTYFQNEAQLEKSRLLSDRFSAERPKGSFSTLEIQRTEQGDSAMYLCASSLHDRLAALGTQYFGPGTRLLVL.

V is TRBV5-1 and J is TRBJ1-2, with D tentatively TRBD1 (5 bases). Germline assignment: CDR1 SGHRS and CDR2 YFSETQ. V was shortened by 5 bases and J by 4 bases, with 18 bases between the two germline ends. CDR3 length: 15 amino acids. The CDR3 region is CASSDQGAFSYGYTF. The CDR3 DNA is TGCGCCAGCAGTGACCAGGGTGCGTTCAGCTATGGCTACACCTTC.

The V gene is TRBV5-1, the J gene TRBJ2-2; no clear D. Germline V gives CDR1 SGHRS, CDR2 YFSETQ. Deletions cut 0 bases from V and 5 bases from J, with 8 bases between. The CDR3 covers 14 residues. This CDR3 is CASSLVFTTGELFF. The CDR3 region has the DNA TGCGCCAGCAGCTTGGTTTTCACTACCGGGGAGCTGTTTTTT.

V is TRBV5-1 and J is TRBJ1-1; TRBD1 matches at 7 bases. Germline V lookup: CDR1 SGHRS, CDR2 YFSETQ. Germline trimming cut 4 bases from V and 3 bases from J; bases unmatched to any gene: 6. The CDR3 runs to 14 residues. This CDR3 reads CASSLRGGDTEAFF. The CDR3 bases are TGCGCCAGCAGCCTCAGGGGGGGGGACACTGAAGCTTTCTTT.

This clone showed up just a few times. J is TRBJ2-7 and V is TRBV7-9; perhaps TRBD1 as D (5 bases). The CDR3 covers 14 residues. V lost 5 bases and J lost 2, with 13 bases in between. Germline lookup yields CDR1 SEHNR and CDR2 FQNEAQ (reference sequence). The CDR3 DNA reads TGTGCCAGCAGCCCTGACAGCTATCCCTACGAGCAGTACTTC. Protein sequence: CASSPDSYPYEQYF. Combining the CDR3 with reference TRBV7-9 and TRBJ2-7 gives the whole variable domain DTGVSQNPRHKITKRGQNVTFRCDPISEHNRLYWYRQTLGQGPEFLTYFQNEAQLEKSRLLSDRFSAERPKGSFSTLEIQRTEQGDSAMYLCASSPDSYPYEQYFGPGTRLTVT.

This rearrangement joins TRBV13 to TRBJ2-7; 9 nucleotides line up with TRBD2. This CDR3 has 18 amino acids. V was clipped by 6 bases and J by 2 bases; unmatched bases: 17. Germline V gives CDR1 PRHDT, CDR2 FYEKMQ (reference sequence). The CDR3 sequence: CASRPRRYLREGPYEQYF. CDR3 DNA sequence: TGTGCCAGCAGACCACGACGGTATCTGCGGGAGGGCCCCTACGAGCAGTACTTC.